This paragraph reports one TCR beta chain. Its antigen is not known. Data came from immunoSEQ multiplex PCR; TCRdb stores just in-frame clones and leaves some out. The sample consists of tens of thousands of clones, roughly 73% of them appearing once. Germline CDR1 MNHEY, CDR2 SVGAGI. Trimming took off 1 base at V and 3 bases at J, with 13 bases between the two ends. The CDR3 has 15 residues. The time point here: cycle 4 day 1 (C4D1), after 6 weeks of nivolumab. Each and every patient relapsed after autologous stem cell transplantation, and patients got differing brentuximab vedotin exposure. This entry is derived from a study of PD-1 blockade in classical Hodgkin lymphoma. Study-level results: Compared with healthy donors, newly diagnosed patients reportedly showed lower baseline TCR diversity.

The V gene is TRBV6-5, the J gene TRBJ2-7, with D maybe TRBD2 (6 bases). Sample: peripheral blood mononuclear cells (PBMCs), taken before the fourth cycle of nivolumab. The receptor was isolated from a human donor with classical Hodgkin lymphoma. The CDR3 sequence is CASSYFYGGYYEQYF. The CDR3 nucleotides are TGTGCCAGCAGTTACTTCTACGGGGGTTACTACGAGCAGTACTTC.